A selection of T cell receptor beta chains follows, all from one sample in a study of cytomegalovirus exposure and HLA in healthy donors. The table came from immunoSEQ multiplex PCR; TCRdb's copy has only in-frame clones and leaves some out. The repertoire holds more than 95,000 clones, 83% seen once, with approximately 3.8% in the top ten. Sequenced material: PBMCs. All receptors derive from a woman aged 40 to 49 in good health and CMV-seropositive. CDR3s leave out the opening cysteine and the closing phenylalanine or tryptophan. Fields, in order: V gene, J gene, CDR3 protein.

v_call: TRBV5-1; j_call: TRBJ2-2; cdr3_aa: ASSSGSGGTGELF
v_call: TRBV7-6; j_call: TRBJ2-1; cdr3_aa: ASSPRTSGSYNEQF
v_call: TRBV6-1; j_call: TRBJ2-7; cdr3_aa: ASRGPYGSTYEQY
v_call: TRBV18; j_call: TRBJ1-1; cdr3_aa: ASSRGQGVGNTEAF
v_call: TRBV13; j_call: TRBJ2-1; cdr3_aa: ASSLTQREVNEQF
v_call: TRBV15; j_call: TRBJ2-3; cdr3_aa: ATSHLEELPDTQY
v_call: TRBV25-1; j_call: TRBJ2-1; cdr3_aa: ASSRTSGSDSAYNEQF
v_call: TRBV19; j_call: TRBJ1-2; cdr3_aa: ASTPLGGVGDYGYT
v_call: TRBV28; j_call: TRBJ2-7; cdr3_aa: ASTPLSGTTYEQY
v_call: TRBV28; j_call: TRBJ2-1; cdr3_aa: ASGGVVNEQF
v_call: TRBV6-1; j_call: TRBJ1-5; cdr3_aa: ASSESRGQGGRNQPQH
v_call: TRBV6-5; j_call: TRBJ2-2; cdr3_aa: ASSVAGDTGELF
v_call: TRBV6-5; j_call: TRBJ1-2; cdr3_aa: ASSYRDRGGGYT
v_call: TRBV30; j_call: TRBJ2-4; cdr3_aa: AWDGGIDIQY
v_call: TRBV4-1; j_call: TRBJ1-1; cdr3_aa: ASSHSTGRLDTEAF
v_call: TRBV29-1; j_call: TRBJ1-1; cdr3_aa: SVEGGSEAF
v_call: TRBV5-1; j_call: TRBJ2-3; cdr3_aa: ASSFGNSVTDTQY
v_call: TRBV27; j_call: TRBJ1-4; cdr3_aa: ARSDCKNEKLF
v_call: TRBV28; j_call: TRBJ2-7; cdr3_aa: ASSRLAGDYEQY
v_call: TRBV6-5; j_call: TRBJ2-2; cdr3_aa: ASSLTGELF
v_call: TRBV2; j_call: TRBJ1-1; cdr3_aa: ASRIEGGTAF
v_call: TRBV28; j_call: TRBJ2-1; cdr3_aa: ASSQRTSGIYNEQF
v_call: TRBV6-6; j_call: TRBJ1-3; cdr3_aa: ASSSLRVGNTIY
v_call: TRBV7-8; j_call: TRBJ1-5; cdr3_aa: ASSKRPQH
v_call: TRBV7-9; j_call: TRBJ2-2; cdr3_aa: ASSFLDRVGGELF
v_call: TRBV11-1; j_call: TRBJ1-1; cdr3_aa: ASSMTGGGWYTEAF
v_call: TRBV18; j_call: TRBJ1-1; cdr3_aa: ASSPNPVPNTEAF
v_call: TRBV25-1; j_call: TRBJ2-1; cdr3_aa: ASRPTGVIEQF
v_call: TRBV19; j_call: TRBJ2-7; cdr3_aa: ASSMTPLAGGIYEQY
v_call: TRBV4-1; j_call: TRBJ2-1; cdr3_aa: ASSQDSASGYYNEQF
v_call: TRBV6-6; j_call: TRBJ2-5; cdr3_aa: ASSPGGREETQY
v_call: TRBV9; j_call: TRBJ2-5; cdr3_aa: ASSVDRWGEQETQY
v_call: TRBV5-1; j_call: TRBJ2-7; cdr3_aa: ASSQGTGIYEQY
v_call: TRBV2; j_call: TRBJ2-5; cdr3_aa: ASRTEYQETQY
v_call: TRBV10-2; j_call: TRBJ2-7; cdr3_aa: ASRRAGGDEQY
v_call: TRBV28; j_call: TRBJ1-5; cdr3_aa: ASSLIAGDRGNQPQH
v_call: TRBV7-9; j_call: TRBJ2-7; cdr3_aa: ASSLGLAGDEQY
v_call: TRBV28; j_call: TRBJ1-5; cdr3_aa: ASSFYTGGNQPQH
v_call: TRBV7-7; j_call: TRBJ2-3; cdr3_aa: ASSPGTLIADTQY
v_call: TRBV27; j_call: TRBJ1-6; cdr3_aa: ATSVKDSSPLH
v_call: TRBV14; j_call: TRBJ1-1; cdr3_aa: ASSQAPAGVGTEAF
v_call: TRBV7-6; j_call: TRBJ2-1; cdr3_aa: ASSRTGISDNEQF
v_call: TRBV6-6; j_call: TRBJ2-7; cdr3_aa: ASSYSSSYEQY
v_call: TRBV28; j_call: TRBJ2-7; cdr3_aa: ASSFKLDRLSYEQY
v_call: TRBV6-1; j_call: TRBJ2-1; cdr3_aa: ASRAGYNEQF
v_call: TRBV29-1; j_call: TRBJ2-7; cdr3_aa: SVVGARNEQY
v_call: TRBV6-5; j_call: TRBJ2-3; cdr3_aa: ASSFSAKDTQY
v_call: TRBV19; j_call: TRBJ1-3; cdr3_aa: ASKGTVIGNTIY
v_call: TRBV6-5; j_call: TRBJ2-1; cdr3_aa: ASSYTSDRGHEQF
v_call: TRBV6-4; j_call: TRBJ1-5; cdr3_aa: ASSTDRGSGNQPQH
v_call: TRBV5-4; j_call: TRBJ2-7; cdr3_aa: ASSDLLAGGPGVLSYEQY
v_call: TRBV9; j_call: TRBJ2-3; cdr3_aa: ASSVESSADTQY
v_call: TRBV9; j_call: TRBJ1-1; cdr3_aa: ASSVQPTMNTEAF
v_call: TRBV28; j_call: TRBJ2-1; cdr3_aa: ASSLHTGTSGYNEQF
v_call: TRBV7-2; j_call: TRBJ1-1; cdr3_aa: ASSLTGGQTEAF